A single sample gave rise to the 30 T cell receptor beta chains below, sequenced in a study of OX40 agonist ivuxolimab in advanced cancers. Sequencing was performed with immunoSEQ multiplex PCR; in TCRdb, only in-frame clones are kept and a portion is missing. Of roughly 45,000 clones listed, around 84% are singletons. This material consisted of CD4+ or CD8+ T cells sorted from blood, taken in a trial of the OX40 agonist ivuxolimab. The receptors come from an adult with an advanced solid tumor such as melanoma, head and neck, liver or kidney cancer.

The J gene is TRBJ1-1, the V gene TRBV6-1; 7 nucleotides match TRBD1. This CDR3 has 12 amino acids. Trimming took 4 bases from V and 4 from J; bases not matched to a gene: 0. CDR1 and CDR2 from the germline V gene are MNHNS and SASEGT. CDR3 loop: CASSAGGTEAFF. The CDR3 nucleotides read TGTGCCAGCAGTGCAGGGGGCACTGAAGCTTTCTTT.

In its sample, this clone was seen a few times. The CDR3 DNA follows: TGCGCCAGCAGCCAAGCCGTGCTTAATCAGCCCCAGCATTTT. Translation: CASSQAVLNQPQHF. The rearrangement joins TRBV4-1 to TRBJ1-5; no clear D gene. Between the trimmed V and J ends, which lost 1 base and 4 bases, there was a span of 8 bases. Germline V gene lookup returns CDR1 MGHRA and CDR2 YSYEKL. The CDR3 contains 14 residues.

The J gene is TRBJ2-2, the V gene TRBV29-1; D perhaps matches TRBD1 (5 bases). The CDR3 length is 13 residues. V dropped 5 bases and J dropped 2 bases, with 9 bases sitting between them. Per germline, CDR1 SQVTM and CDR2 ANQGSEA. For the CDR3, the DNA is TGCAGCGTTATCGGACACAACACCGGGGAGCTGTTTTTT. Protein product: CSVIGHNTGELFF.

This clone appeared once. The chain employs TRBV5-4 and TRBJ1-4; 8 bases fit TRBD1. V shed 2 bases and J 2 bases; nucleotides not matched to a gene: 8. The CDR3 sequence is 17 residues long. Germline V gene sequence: CDR1 SGHNT, CDR2 YYREEE (reference sequence). The CDR3 coding sequence is TGTGCCAGCAGCTTCGGAGGACAGGGAGCCACTAATGAAAAACTGTTTTTT. Its translation: CASSFGGQGATNEKLFF.

The J gene is TRBJ2-7, the V gene TRBV7-6; D may be TRBD1 or TRBD2 (5 bases each). Germline-derived CDR1 and CDR2 are SGHVS and FNYEAQ. The CDR3 is made up of 17 amino acids. V lost 4 bases and J 1 base, leaving 20 bases between the germline ends. DNA of the CDR3: TGTGCCAGCAGCTCGCGGGTAGACAGACCGCTGTCCTACGAGCAGTACTTC. It yields the protein CASSSRVDRPLSYEQYF.

The V call is TRBV9, the J call TRBJ1-3; D not resolved. V lost 0 bases, J lost 4 bases, and 5 bases lay in between. CDR1 SGDLS and CDR2 YYNGEE come from the germline V gene. The CDR3 contains 13 residues. The CDR3 region is CASSVVTGNTIYF. CDR3 bases: TGTGCCAGCAGCGTAGTTACAGGAAACACCATATATTTT. The variable domain in full, with the rest retrieved from reference TRBV9 and TRBJ1-3, is DSGVTQTPKHLITATGQRVTLRCSPRSGDLSVYWYQQSLDQGLQFLIQYYNGEERAKGNILERFSAQQFPDLHSELNLSSLELGDSALYFCASSVVTGNTIYFGEGSWLTVV.

This chain links TRBV28 with TRBJ2-1; 7 bases map to TRBD1. This CDR3 has 15 amino acids. V lost 7 bases to trimming and J lost 3 bases; unmatched junction nucleotides: 9. Germline V gene sequence: CDR1 MDHEN, CDR2 SYDVKM. CDR3 nucleotide sequence: TGTGCCAGCACCAATATCGGGACAGTCTACAATGAGCAGTTCTTC. Translating it yields CASTNIGTVYNEQFF.

This clone was counted only a few times. This sequence joins TRBV19 and TRBJ2-5; 8 positions match TRBD1. The junction had 10 bases not matched to a gene; V was cut back by 5 bases and J by 5 bases. This CDR3 spans 15 amino acids. Per germline, CDR1 LNHDA and CDR2 SQIVND (reference sequence). The CDR3 spells CASSPWTGTMETQYF. The CDR3 region has the DNA TGTGCCAGTAGTCCTTGGACAGGGACGATGGAGACCCAGTACTTC.

This clone was counted a single time. The chain recombines TRBV6-1 with TRBJ2-5; 7 bases align to TRBD1. V was clipped by 7 bases and J by 2 bases; unmatched bases: 10. The CDR3 runs to 15 residues. Germline CDR1 reads MNHNS; CDR2 reads SASEGT. CDR3 region: CASKWDRGLQETQYF. The DNA of the CDR3 is TGTGCCAGCAAGTGGGACAGAGGCTTACAAGAGACCCAGTACTTC.

The chain is built from TRBV7-9 and TRBJ1-5; a possible D gene is TRBD1 (6 bases). V was clipped by 1 base and J by 7 bases, with 11 bases between them. Per the germline V gene, CDR1 is SEHNR and CDR2 is FQNEAQ (reference sequence). This CDR3 spans 14 amino acids. The CDR3, as DNA: TGTGCCAGCAGCTTAGGTGGGGGCCAGCAGCCCCAGCATTTT. Amino acid sequence: CASSLGGGQQPQHF.

This clone has just a few counts. The genes are TRBV4-1 and TRBJ2-7, with TRBD2 as a possible D gene (5 bases). The V gene lost 2 bases and the J gene lost 2 bases, with 13 bases spanning the gap. The CDR3 totals 15 residues. Per the germline V gene, CDR1 is MGHRA and CDR2 is YSYEKL. As DNA, the CDR3 is TGCGCCAGCAGCCAAATCACCGGGGAGCCCTACGAGCAGTACTTC. Its translation is CASSQITGEPYEQYF.

A single count supports this clone. The chain has TRBV2 and TRBJ1-6; D gene uncertain. V was pared by 6 bases and J by 5 bases, with 14 bases between. The CDR3 has 15 amino acids. The germline gives CDR1 SNHLY, CDR2 FYNNEI. CDR3 sequence (DNA): TGTGCCAGCAGCGCCCTACGGGGTGATAATTCACCCCTCCACTTT. Amino acids: CASSALRGDNSPLHF.

The chain is built from TRBV6-5 and TRBJ2-7, with 7 nucleotides matching TRBD1. V shed 6 bases, J shed 3 bases, and the junction held 8 bases outside the gene matches. CDR1 is MNHEY and CDR2 is SVGAGI in the germline V gene. The CDR3 sequence is 14 residues long. The CDR3 DNA is TGTGCCAGCAGGCCCCCGGGACAGAACTACGAGCAGTACTTC. Translated: CASRPPGQNYEQYF.

J is TRBJ1-2 and V is TRBV6-5, with 7 nucleotides matching TRBD1. The ends lost 2 bases at V and 3 bases at J; junction bases unmatched: 9. CDR1 MNHEY and CDR2 SVGAGI come from the germline V gene. The CDR3 extends over 16 amino acids. The CDR3 nucleotides are TGTGCCAGCAGTTACGACAGGGCCACTCAACACTATGGCTACACCTTC. As protein: CASSYDRATQHYGYTF.

The genes are TRBV6-5 and TRBJ2-7; weak D call: TRBD2 (5 bases). The CDR3 is 14 amino acids. Deletions cut 6 bases from V and 3 bases from J, with 15 bases between. Germline V lookup: CDR1 MNHEY, CDR2 SVGAGI. CDR3 in DNA: TGTGCCAGCAGCCCTTTTGCGGGTAACTACGAGCAGTACTTC. This translates into CASSPFAGNYEQYF.

This clone was counted once. The gene calls are TRBV5-6 and TRBJ2-1; 8 bases map to TRBD1. Trimming cost V 4 bases and J 10 bases; bases outside gene matches: 4. Germline V lookup: CDR1 SGHDT, CDR2 YYEEEE. The CDR3 is 12 amino acids. CDR3 sequence reads: CASSVRDREQFF. The CDR3 DNA reads as TGTGCCAGCAGCGTCCGGGACAGGGAGCAGTTCTTC.

This clone was detected only once. This chain uses TRBV4-3 with TRBJ2-2; D is possibly TRBD1 (6 bases). This CDR3 comprises 14 residues. Germline CDR1 is LGHNA and CDR2 is YSLEER. V lost 0 bases to trimming and J lost 8 bases, with 10 bases between them. CDR3 loop: CASSQEGGRGELFF. The CDR3 nucleotides read TGCGCCAGCAGCCAAGAAGGGGGTAGGGGGGAGCTGTTTTTT.

The V call is TRBV4-3, the J call TRBJ2-5, with 9 bases aligning to TRBD1. Germline CDR1 is LGHNA and CDR2 is YSLEER. The CDR3 spans 15 residues. The V gene end was trimmed by 1 base and the J gene end by 4 bases; junction bases not matched to a gene: 4. CDR3 loop: CASSQGDREGETQYF. CDR3 DNA: TGCGCCAGCAGCCAAGGGGACAGGGAGGGAGAGACCCAGTACTTC.

The chain employs TRBV19 and TRBJ1-5; tentatively, D is TRBD1 (6 bases). The CDR3 length is 13 residues. Trimming took 2 bases from V and 9 from J, leaving 11 bases between them. CDR1 and CDR2 from the germline V gene are LNHDA and SQIVND (reference sequence). The CDR3 DNA reads as TGTGCCAGTAGTATACTCGGGGGGCGGCCCCAGCATTTT. This codes for CASSILGGRPQHF.

The V call is TRBV19, the J call TRBJ2-6; 7 bases are shared with TRBD1. Germline values: CDR1 LNHDA, CDR2 SQIVND (reference sequence). The V gene end was trimmed by 6 bases and the J gene end by 4 bases; junction bases not matched to a gene: 9. The CDR3 sequence is 16 residues long. CDR3 DNA sequence: TGTGCCAGTAGCACAGACAGGGCTCACGGGGCCAACGTCCTGACTTTC. It codes for CASSTDRAHGANVLTF.

The chain recombines TRBV11-2 with TRBJ2-5; D remains unclear. Trimming took off 1 base at V and 0 bases at J, with 6 bases between the two ends. In germline, CDR1 is SGHAT, CDR2 FQNNGV. CDR3 length equals 14 residues. CDR3 DNA: TGTGCCAGCAGCTTAGGCGGAAACCAAGAGACCCAGTACTTC. This codes for CASSLGGNQETQYF.

The gene calls are TRBV7-2 and TRBJ2-7; 10 nucleotides line up with TRBD1. Germline-derived CDR1 and CDR2 are SGHTA and FQGNSA. The length of the CDR3 is 16 residues. V lost 1 base to trimming and J lost 6 bases; unmatched junction nucleotides: 9. The CDR3 loop reads CASSLELRDRGSEQYF. CDR3 bases: TGTGCCAGCAGCTTAGAATTAAGGGACAGGGGATCCGAGCAGTACTTC.

The chain joins TRBV5-8 to TRBJ1-2; no definite D call. Trimming pared 0 bases from V and 1 base from J, leaving 10 bases between. Germline-derived CDR1 and CDR2 are SGHTS and YDEGEE. The CDR3 consists of 15 residues. The CDR3 bases are TGTGCCAGCAGCTTGGGAGCATACCTTAACTATGGCTACACCTTC. It is translated as CASSLGAYLNYGYTF. The full variable domain, rest sourced from reference TRBV5-8 and TRBJ1-2, is EAGVTQSPTHLIKTRGQQATLRCSPISGHTSVYWYQQALGLGLQFLLWYDEGEERNRGNFPPRFSGRQFPNYSSELNVNALELEDSALYLCASSLGAYLNYGYTFGSGTRLTVV.

Only one count was recorded for this clone. This chain connects TRBV9 to TRBJ1-2; 9 bases agree with TRBD1. Germline CDR1 SGDLS, CDR2 YYNGEE. With 3 bases clipped from V and 2 bases from J, the junction kept 5 bases outside the gene matches. The CDR3 has 15 amino acids. CDR3 nucleotide sequence: TGTGCCAGCAGCGCGCGACAGGGGGACAACTATGGCTACACCTTC. Protein product: CASSARQGDNYGYTF.

V gene TRBV9 combines with J gene TRBJ1-1; D is uncertain. Germline CDR1 and CDR2: SGDLS and YYNGEE. The V end lost 0 bases, the J end lost 0 bases, and 6 bases lay between the germline ends. The CDR3 contains 14 residues. The CDR3 here is CASSVGFMNTEAFF. The CDR3 DNA is TGTGCCAGCAGCGTAGGCTTCATGAACACTGAAGCTTTCTTT.

The rearrangement links TRBV11-3 to TRBJ2-3, with a weak D call TRBD2 (5 bases). Germline CDR1 reads SGHNT; CDR2 reads YENEEA. V lost 5 bases and J 4 bases, leaving 10 bases between the germline ends. The CDR3 length is 13 residues. In nucleotides, the CDR3 is TGTGCCAGCAGCCCTGACTACCCAGATACGCAGTATTTT. This translates into CASSPDYPDTQYF.

This clone was detected a few times. CDR3 sequence: CASSLSLTSTGTEAFF. The CDR3 bases are TGTGCCAGCAGCTTAAGTTTGACATCAACCGGGACTGAAGCTTTCTTT. V is TRBV7-9 and J is TRBJ1-1; D call uncertain. The CDR3 contains 16 residues. CDR1 and CDR2 (germline): SEHNR, FQNEAQ (reference sequence). V was trimmed by 2 bases and J by 5 bases, leaving 18 bases between them.

The V gene is TRBV6-5, the J gene TRBJ2-1, with a tentative D call TRBD2 (7 bases). This CDR3 has 14 amino acids. Germline CDR1 is MNHEY and CDR2 is SVGAGI. The V end was cut by 2 bases, the J end by 4 bases, with 9 bases between. The CDR3 nucleotides are TGTGCCAGCAGTTACGGGGGGGCATACAATGAGCAGTTCTTC. This gives the protein CASSYGGAYNEQFF.

This chain connects TRBV7-9 to TRBJ2-7; a weak D match, TRBD2 (5 bases). CDR1 and CDR2 from the germline V gene are SEHNR and FQNEAQ (reference sequence). The CDR3 consists of 13 residues. Trimming took off 5 bases at V and 4 bases at J, with 12 bases between the two ends. The CDR3 bases are TGTGCCAGCAGCGCCAGCCGGGGTTACGAGCAGTACGTC. Protein sequence: CASSASRGYEQYV.

The chain combines TRBV29-1 with TRBJ1-2; D possibly corresponds to TRBD1 (5 bases). Germline lookup yields CDR1 SQVTM and CDR2 ANQGSEA. This CDR3 contains 15 residues. V shed 2 bases and J shed 4 bases, with 17 bases lying between them. The CDR3 is CSVESGTLGGYGYTF. Here the CDR3 DNA reads TGCAGCGTTGAATCTGGGACTCTCGGGGGCTATGGCTACACCTTC. The full variable domain, its missing parts supplied by reference TRBV29-1 and TRBJ1-2, is SAVISQKPSRDICQRGTSLTIQCQVDSQVTMMFWYRQQPGQSLTLIATANQGSEATYESGFVIDKFPISRPNLTFSTLTVSNMSPEDSSIYLCSVESGTLGGYGYTFGSGTRLTVV.